This T cell receptor (beta chain) was obtained from a study of T-cell memory formation after mild COVID-19. After 5'RACE with constant-segment primers, TCR alpha and TCR beta cDNA libraries carrying sample barcodes and UMIs were obtained. TCRdb re-analysed the 5' RACE reads in MiXCR, keeping a single row per CDR3 protein. The data show about 360,000 distinct CDR3 sequences, 14% seen once. This CDR3 contains 12 residues. Trimming removed 3 bases from V and 5 bases from J, with 7 bases in between. Germline loops: CDR1 SGHVS, CDR2 FNYEAQ. The receptor was isolated from a man aged 18 to 30 who had mild COVID-19 (a few samples of this study predate the infection). Cell type and time point are not known. Sequences were obtained from PBMCs or a T cell subset sorted from them (not recorded which). The chain couples TRBV7-6 to TRBJ1-2; D unclear. Here the CDR3 DNA reads TGTGCCAGCAGCTTGACTCAATATGGCTACACCTTC. Amino acids: CASSLTQYGYTF.